This T cell receptor (beta chain) was documented in a study of cytomegalovirus exposure and HLA in healthy donors. As for the study in general: Approximately 83 million unique TCRs from HLA-typed donors were held in an early data release.

Samples came from healthy bone marrow donors. PCR amplification relied on 60 Vbeta primers (plus 13 Jbeta primers). Sequencing used immunoSEQ multiplex PCR; TCRdb keeps in-frame clones, though not all of them. Of about 120,000 clones listed, around three quarters are singletons. This TCR was recovered from a man aged 35 to 55 in good health and CMV-seropositive. The sample was PBMCs.

This CDR3 reads CASSANQYSYEQYF. Written as DNA, the CDR3 is TGTGCCAGCAGCGCAAATCAGTACTCCTACGAGCAGTACTTC. The chain is built from TRBV9 and TRBJ2-7; D remains unclear. The CDR3 has 14 residues. Germline CDR1 reads SGDLS; CDR2 reads YYNGEE. Trimming removed 3 bases from V and 0 bases from J, with 10 bases in between.